Listed below are T cell receptor beta chains from one sample, sequenced in a study of T cells in Graves' hyperthyroidism and ophthalmopathy. TCRdb recomputed calls from the multiplex PCR reads with MiXCR, one row per CDR3 protein. The sample shows hundreds of thousands of distinct CDR3 sequences, 35% of them seen only once. The material sequenced was blood. The receptors were gathered from a woman aged 40 to 50 with Graves' hyperthyroidism. Both conserved end residues are part of each CDR3. Fields, in order: J gene, V gene, D gene, CDR3 protein. The D gene is left open where the match is weak.

>TRBJ2-7|TRBV6-5|NA
CASSLIWGDFYEQYF
>TRBJ1-5|TRBV9|NA
CASGGIDQPQHF
>TRBJ1-6|TRBV7-9|NA
CASTVRRDGVYPLHF
>TRBJ2-2|TRBV20-1|TRBD1
CSAVDRGLTGELFF
>TRBJ1-1|TRBV5-1|TRBD1
CASSFDRETEAFF
>TRBJ2-7|TRBV6-5|TRBD1
CASREQGASSYEQYF
>TRBJ2-5|TRBV7-9|NA
CASSLMGETQYF
>TRBJ1-1|TRBV27|NA
CASSLLGTAEAFF
>TRBJ1-2|TRBV6-5|TRBD1
CASSSNRQGSSGNTF
>TRBJ2-5|TRBV20-1|NA
CSAFMPGLETQYF
>TRBJ2-5|TRBV10-3|NA
CAISTDGDRGTQYF
>TRBJ2-2|TRBV10-2|TRBD2
CASRAGTSGFTGELFF
>TRBJ2-6|TRBV19|NA
CASSMHRRISGANVLTF
>TRBJ2-7|TRBV13|NA
CASSYGTSSSYEQYF
>TRBJ1-2|TRBV6-5|NA
CASSYSGTPSYGYTF
>TRBJ1-1|TRBV10-3|TRBD1
CASSPTGALMNTEAFF
>TRBJ2-6|TRBV5-1|NA
CASSSRPRGAPLEANVLTF
>TRBJ1-2|TRBV10-3|NA
CATQKDTRMVDYGYTF
>TRBJ1-2|TRBV6-5|NA
CASTLRAADNNYGYTF
>TRBJ2-3|TRBV10-3|NA
CAISSSLDPDTQYF
>TRBJ1-1|TRBV19|NA
CATLGFIGGYTEAFF
>TRBJ1-2|TRBV10-3|NA
CASSPGDGCTF
>TRBJ2-7|TRBV19|TRBD1
CASSETQGAGEQYF
>TRBJ2-7|TRBV4-3|TRBD2
CASSHGTSGTSYEQYF
>TRBJ1-5|TRBV5-4|TRBD1
CASSPGQDSNQPQHF
>TRBJ2-5|TRBV4-3|NA
CASSQVPSPLRLYQETQYF
>TRBJ2-7|TRBV6-1|NA
CASSLSAASYEQYF
>TRBJ1-3|TRBV14|NA
CASSQDPYSGNTIYF
>TRBJ1-4|TRBV5-1|TRBD1
CASTRTGGATNEKLFF
>TRBJ2-7|TRBV11-2|TRBD1
CASSLGGTEAGYEQYF
>TRBJ1-2|TRBV7-9|TRBD1
CASSLATGGSGGYTF
>TRBJ1-2|TRBV6-6|NA
CASSENGVGGYTF
>TRBJ1-5|TRBV19|NA
CASGTRGTVSNQPQHF